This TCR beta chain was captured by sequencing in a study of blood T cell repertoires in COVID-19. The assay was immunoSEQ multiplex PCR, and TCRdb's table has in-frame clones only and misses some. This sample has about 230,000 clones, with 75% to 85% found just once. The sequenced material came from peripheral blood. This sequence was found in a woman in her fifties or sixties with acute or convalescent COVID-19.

CDR3 residues: CASSLDYGEQFF. The CDR3 DNA follows: TGTGCCAGCAGCTTGGACTATGGTGAGCAGTTCTTC. The J gene is TRBJ2-1, the V gene TRBV7-3, with D tentatively TRBD2 (6 bases). The V and J ends lost 3 bases and 9 bases respectively, with 9 bases between them. This CDR3 region has 12 residues. CDR1 and CDR2 (germline): SGHTA, FQGTGA.